A selection of T cell receptor beta chains follows, all from one sample in a study of cytomegalovirus exposure and HLA in healthy donors. Profiled with immunoSEQ multiplex PCR; TCRdb holds only in-frame clones, not every one. The sample consists of tens of thousands of clones, about 96% of them appearing once. Sequenced: PBMCs. These receptors all stem from a man aged 18 to 29 in good health and CMV-seropositive. Both conserved end residues are part of each CDR3.

v_gene	j_gene	CDR3aa
TRBV6-6	TRBJ1-1	CASRSEGLATEAFF
TRBV25-1	TRBJ2-7	CASSAGGEGWEQYF
TRBV18	TRBJ1-1	CASSPRPGGTEAFF
TRBV6-1	TRBJ2-2	CAISGGPGELFF
TRBV27	TRBJ2-1	CASSPGGEQFF
TRBV28	TRBJ1-5	CASSAWTGGNQPQHF
TRBV27	TRBJ1-1	CASSLHSLNTEAFF
TRBV11-2	TRBJ2-1	CASSLGFAVGNEQFF
TRBV5-1	TRBJ2-6	CASSLQGSSGANVLTF
TRBV5-1	TRBJ2-5	CASSIQGQETQYF
TRBV2	TRBJ2-7	CASSDLAGGSSYEQYF